These T cell receptor beta chains were read from a single sample in a study of blood T cell repertoires in COVID-19. Only in-frame clones appear in the TCRdb table, and some are missing; sequencing was by immunoSEQ multiplex PCR. The repertoire holds about 240,000 clones, about nine tenths seen once, with around 7.2% in the top ten. Specimen: peripheral blood. The receptor set was obtained from a man between 60 and 75 years old who had recovered from COVID-19. The CDR3 runs from the conserved cysteine through the conserved F or W. The order of the fields is J gene, V gene, D gene, clone size, CDR3 protein, CDR3 DNA. The D gene is left open where the match is weak. Size tells how often a clone was seen (once, few, many) or the class of an expanded clone, and some rows leave it out.

TRBJ2-2	TRBV9	TRBD1	once	CASSWDRGGTGELFF	TGTGCCAGCAGTTGGGACAGGGGAGGCACCGGGGAGCTGTTTTTT
TRBJ2-7	TRBV6-6	TRBD1	-	CASSPGTGGREQYF	TGTGCCAGCAGCCCCGGGACAGGGGGTCGGGAGCAGTACTTC
TRBJ1-1	TRBV29-1	-	-	CSVERSPGTEAFF	TGCAGCGTTGAACGGAGCCCCGGCACTGAAGCTTTCTTT
TRBJ1-4	TRBV6-1	-	-	CASSEDLTRGWYEKLFF	TGTGCCAGCAGTGAAGACCTTACTAGGGGGTGGTATGAAAAACTGTTTTTT
TRBJ1-1	TRBV14	TRBD1	once	CASSQAPGQGILGMDTEAFF	TGTGCCAGCAGCCAAGCCCCGGGACAGGGAATTCTTGGTATGGACACTGAAGCTTTCTTT
TRBJ2-5	TRBV24-1	TRBD2	-	CATSKAGGRETQYF	TGTGCCACCAGTAAGGCGGGGGGTCGGGAGACCCAGTACTTC
TRBJ2-1	TRBV5-1	TRBD2	-	CASSSETSGGPSSYNEQFF	TGCGCCAGCAGCTCCGAGACTAGCGGGGGGCCCAGCTCCTACAATGAGCAGTTCTTC
TRBJ1-6	TRBV18	-	-	CASSERGSPLHF	TGTGCCAGCTCCGAGCGAGGGTCACCCCTCCACTTT
TRBJ2-1	TRBV4-2	TRBD2	-	CASSQDLPRTSGESSYNEQFF	TGTGCCAGCAGCCAAGATCTCCCCCGGACTAGCGGGGAGAGCTCCTACAATGAGCAGTTCTTC
TRBJ1-4	TRBV5-1	-	once	CASSLTVNNEKLFF	TGCGCCAGCAGCTTGACAGTGAATAATGAAAAACTGTTTTTT
TRBJ1-4	TRBV5-1	-	-	CASSPNSATNEKLFF	TGCGCCAGCAGCCCGAACAGTGCAACTAATGAAAAACTGTTTTTT
TRBJ2-2	TRBV12-5	TRBD2	once	CASGDKGTSGGDTGELFF	TGTGCTAGTGGAGACAAAGGGACTAGCGGGGGGGATACCGGGGAGCTGTTTTTT
TRBJ2-2	TRBV14	-	-	CASSLLRLNTGELFF	TGTGCCAGCAGCCTCCTCAGACTAAACACCGGGGAGCTGTTTTTT
TRBJ2-7	TRBV7-9	-	-	CASSSDYEQYF	TGTGCCAGCAGCTCAGACTACGAGCAGTACTTC
TRBJ2-3	TRBV5-1	-	-	CASSRTGQDTQYF	TGCGCCAGCAGTCGGACTGGGCAGGATACGCAGTATTTT
TRBJ1-2	TRBV24-1	-	-	CATSDSGTPGFYGYTF	TGTGCCACCAGTGATTCGGGGACACCTGGCTTCTATGGCTACACCTTC
TRBJ2-7	TRBV18	TRBD1	-	CASSPSGRGRGPYEQYF	TGTGCCAGCTCACCTTCCGGCCGGGGTAGGGGGCCCTACGAGCAGTACTTC
TRBJ1-2	TRBV28	-	once	CASTLAEGFYGYTF	TGTGCCAGCACCCTCGCGGAAGGCTTCTATGGCTACACCTTC
TRBJ1-2	TRBV5-6	TRBD1	-	CASSLTGANNYGYTF	TGTGCCAGCAGCCTTACAGGGGCCAACAACTATGGCTACACCTTC
TRBJ2-3	TRBV20-1	-	-	CSASRGTDTQYF	TGCAGTGCTAGTCGCGGCACAGATACGCAGTATTTT
TRBJ2-2	TRBV25-1	TRBD1	-	CASSAKTGVTGELFF	TGTGCCAGCAGTGCTAAAACAGGGGTCACCGGGGAGCTGTTTTTT
TRBJ2-1	TRBV15	-	-	CATSRGNEQFF	TGTGCCACCTCCCGAGGGAATGAGCAGTTCTTC
TRBJ1-1	TRBV5-6	TRBD1	-	CASSPTRGLTEAFF	TGTGCCAGCAGCCCGACTAGGGGGCTCACTGAAGCTTTCTTT
TRBJ1-5	TRBV19	-	-	CASNDRYNQPQHF	TGTGCCAGTAACGACAGGTACAATCAGCCCCAGCATTTT
TRBJ2-2	TRBV10-1	-	once	CASRDTAGELFF	TGCGCCAGCAGGGACACCGCCGGGGAGCTGTTTTTT
TRBJ2-5	TRBV18	-	once	CASSPPGLYQETQYF	TGTGCCAGCTCACCCCCTGGACTGTACCAAGAGACCCAGTACTTC